The present T cell receptor (beta chain) was sequenced within a study of blood T cell repertoires in COVID-19. Original analysis: Estimation of nucleated cell counts was performed using reference gene primer amplification. Sequencing used immunoSEQ multiplex PCR; TCRdb keeps in-frame clones, though not all of them. The V and J calls and the clone size are those of that table, but D and trimming were determined from the DNA. The sample includes 62,000 or so clones, roughly 75% seen only once; the top ten take 12% to 15%. CDR3 length: 14 amino acids. CDR1 is SGDLS and CDR2 is YYNGEE in the germline V gene. Trimming shortened V by 0 bases and J by 5 bases, and 6 bases separated the two germline ends.

This chain links TRBV9 with TRBJ1-6, with D unclear. Sequencing used peripheral blood. The sequence was obtained from a man between 60 and 70 years old with COVID-19, enrolled during active disease. This chain's CDR3 is CASSVDGDNSPLHF. The CDR3 DNA is TGTGCCAGCAGCGTAGACGGGGATAATTCACCCCTCCACTTT.